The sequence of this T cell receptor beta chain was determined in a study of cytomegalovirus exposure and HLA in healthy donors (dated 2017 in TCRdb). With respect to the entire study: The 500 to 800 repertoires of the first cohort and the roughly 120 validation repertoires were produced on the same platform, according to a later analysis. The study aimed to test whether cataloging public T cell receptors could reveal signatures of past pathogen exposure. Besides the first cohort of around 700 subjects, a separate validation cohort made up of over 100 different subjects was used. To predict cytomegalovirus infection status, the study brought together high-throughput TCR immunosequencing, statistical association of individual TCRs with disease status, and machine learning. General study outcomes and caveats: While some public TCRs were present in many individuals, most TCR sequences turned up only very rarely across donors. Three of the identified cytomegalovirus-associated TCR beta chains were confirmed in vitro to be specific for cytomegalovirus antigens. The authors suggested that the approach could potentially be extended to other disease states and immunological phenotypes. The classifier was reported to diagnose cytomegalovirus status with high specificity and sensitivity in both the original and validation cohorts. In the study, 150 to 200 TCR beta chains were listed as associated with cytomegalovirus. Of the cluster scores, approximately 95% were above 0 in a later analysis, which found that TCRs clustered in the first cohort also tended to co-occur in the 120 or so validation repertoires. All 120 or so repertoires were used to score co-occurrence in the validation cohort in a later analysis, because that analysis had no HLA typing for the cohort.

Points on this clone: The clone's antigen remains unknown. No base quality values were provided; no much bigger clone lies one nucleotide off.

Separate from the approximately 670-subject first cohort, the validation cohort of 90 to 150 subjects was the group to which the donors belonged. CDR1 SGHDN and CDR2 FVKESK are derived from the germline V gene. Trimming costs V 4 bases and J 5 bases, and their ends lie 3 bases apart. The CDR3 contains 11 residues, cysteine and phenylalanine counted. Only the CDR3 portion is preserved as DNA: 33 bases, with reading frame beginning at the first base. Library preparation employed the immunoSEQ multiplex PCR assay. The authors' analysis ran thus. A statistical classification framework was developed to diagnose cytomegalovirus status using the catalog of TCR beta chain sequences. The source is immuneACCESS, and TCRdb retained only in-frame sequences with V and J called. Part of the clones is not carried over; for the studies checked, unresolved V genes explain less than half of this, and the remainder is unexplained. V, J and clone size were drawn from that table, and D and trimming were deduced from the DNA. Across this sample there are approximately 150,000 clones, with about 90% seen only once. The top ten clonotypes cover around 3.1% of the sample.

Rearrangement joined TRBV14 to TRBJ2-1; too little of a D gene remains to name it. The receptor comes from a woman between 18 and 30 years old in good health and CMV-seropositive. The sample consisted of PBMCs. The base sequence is TGTGCCAGCAGCCTAAACAATGAGCAGTTCTTC. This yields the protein CASSLNNEQFF.